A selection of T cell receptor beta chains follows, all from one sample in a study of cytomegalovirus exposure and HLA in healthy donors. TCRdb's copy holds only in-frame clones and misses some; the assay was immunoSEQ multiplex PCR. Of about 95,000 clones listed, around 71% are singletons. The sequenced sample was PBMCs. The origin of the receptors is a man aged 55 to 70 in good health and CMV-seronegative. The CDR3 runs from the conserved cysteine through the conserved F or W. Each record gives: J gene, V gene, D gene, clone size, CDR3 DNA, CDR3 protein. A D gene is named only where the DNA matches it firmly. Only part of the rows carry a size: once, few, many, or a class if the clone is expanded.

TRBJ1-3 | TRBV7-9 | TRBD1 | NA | TGTGCCAGCAGCTTTTCCGGGACAGCTGGAAACACCATATATTTT | CASSFSGTAGNTIYF
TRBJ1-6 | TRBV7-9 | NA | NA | TGTGCCAGCAGCTTAGTAGTTCCGGGAGCCTCACCCCTCCACTTT | CASSLVVPGASPLHF
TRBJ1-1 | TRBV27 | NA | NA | TGTGCCAGCAGCTCCAAACCGGGATTGGGCACTGAAGCTTTCTTT | CASSSKPGLGTEAFF
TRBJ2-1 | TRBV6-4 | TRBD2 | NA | TGTGCCAGCAGTGAAGGTAGCGGGAGTTACAATGAGCAGTTCTTC | CASSEGSGSYNEQFF
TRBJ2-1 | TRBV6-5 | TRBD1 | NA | TGTGCCAGCAGTTACTCGGGACAGCATGGTAATGAGCAGTTCTTC | CASSYSGQHGNEQFF
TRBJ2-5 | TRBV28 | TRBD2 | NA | TGTGCCAGCAGCTCTATCCGGGAGGGTAAACAAGAGACCCAGTACTTC | CASSSIREGKQETQYF
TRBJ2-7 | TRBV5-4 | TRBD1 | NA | TGTGCCAGCAGCTTCGGGGACAGGGGCTACGAGCAGTACTTC | CASSFGDRGYEQYF
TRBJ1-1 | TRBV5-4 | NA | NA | TGTGCCAGCAGCTCCCGGGACACTACGATGAACACTGAAGCTTTCTTT | CASSSRDTTMNTEAFF
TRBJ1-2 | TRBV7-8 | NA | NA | TGTGCCAGCACCAAGACCCCTGACAGGTCTAACTATGGCTACACCTTC | CASTKTPDRSNYGYTF
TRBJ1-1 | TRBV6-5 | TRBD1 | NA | TGTGCCAGCAGCCTCGACAGGGTGAGGACTGAAGCTTTCTTT | CASSLDRVRTEAFF
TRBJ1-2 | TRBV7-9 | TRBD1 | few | TGTGCCAGCAGCTTCCGAGGGGGCGCCTTAAACTATGGCTACACCTTC | CASSFRGGALNYGYTF
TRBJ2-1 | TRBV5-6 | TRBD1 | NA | TGTGCCAGCAGCTTGGGAGACAGGGCCAATGAGCAGTTCTTC | CASSLGDRANEQFF
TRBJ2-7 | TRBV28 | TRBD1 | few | TGTGCCAGCGAAGACAGGGTGAGCTCCTACGAGCAGTACTTC | CASEDRVSSYEQYF
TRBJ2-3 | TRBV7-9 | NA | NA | TGTGCCAGCAGCTTTAGTAGCGAGACAGATACGCAGTATTTT | CASSFSSETDTQYF
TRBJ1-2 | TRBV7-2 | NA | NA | TGTGCCAGCAGCCAATCGAGGGACTATGGCTACACCTTC | CASSQSRDYGYTF
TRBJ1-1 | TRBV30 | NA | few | TGTGCCTGGAGTGTAGGGGGCACTGAAGCTTTCTTT | CAWSVGGTEAFF
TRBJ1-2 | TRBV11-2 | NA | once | TGTGCCAGCAGCTTACAGGGTTACGGCTACACCTTC | CASSLQGYGYTF
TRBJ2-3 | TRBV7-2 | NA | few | TGTGCCAGCAGCTTAGCGCACTCTACAGATACGCAGTATTTT | CASSLAHSTDTQYF
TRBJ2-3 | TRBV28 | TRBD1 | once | TGTGCCAGCAGTCCAGACAGGGGGCATGGAGATACGCAGTATTTT | CASSPDRGHGDTQYF
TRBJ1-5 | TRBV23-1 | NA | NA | TGCGCCAGCAGCCTTAAAGGGGGAAGCAATCAGCCCCAGCATTTT | CASSLKGGSNQPQHF
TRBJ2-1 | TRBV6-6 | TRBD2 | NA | TGTGCCAGCAGGGACCTAGCGGGAGGGCCAAACAATGAGCAGTTCTTC | CASRDLAGGPNNEQFF
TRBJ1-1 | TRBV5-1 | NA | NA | TGCGCCAGCAGCTTGGATGGCGGGGTTGGAACTGAAGCTTTCTTT | CASSLDGGVGTEAFF
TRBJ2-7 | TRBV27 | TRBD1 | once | TGTGCCAGCAAGGGCGCCACCGATCCGGGACAGGCCTACGAGCAGTACTTC | CASKGATDPGQAYEQYF
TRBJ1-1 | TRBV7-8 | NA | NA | TGTGCCAGCAGCTTAGGACAGAAGGGTGAAGCTTTCTTT | CASSLGQKGEAFF
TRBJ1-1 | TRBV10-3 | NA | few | TGTGCCATCAGTGAGTCAGGGGGGGGCACTGAAGCTTTCTTT | CAISESGGGTEAFF
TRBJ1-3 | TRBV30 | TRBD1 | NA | TGTGCCTGGGGACAGGGGCCCCCGTCCGGAAACACCATATATTTT | CAWGQGPPSGNTIYF
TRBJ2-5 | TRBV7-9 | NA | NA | TGTGCCAGCAGCCCCGCGGTGGGGCAATCAGAGACCCAGTACTTC | CASSPAVGQSETQYF
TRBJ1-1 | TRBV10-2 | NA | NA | TGCGCCAGCAGCGCGGACACTTACACTGAAGCTTTCTTT | CASSADTYTEAFF
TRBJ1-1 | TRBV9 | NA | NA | TGTGCCAGCAGCGTAGGTGTGGCGGGCAACACTGAAGCTTTCTTT | CASSVGVAGNTEAFF
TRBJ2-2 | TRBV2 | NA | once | TGTGCCAGCAGTGAATATGCGACAGTGAACACCGGGGAGCTGTTTTTT | CASSEYATVNTGELFF
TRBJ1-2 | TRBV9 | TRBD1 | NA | TGTGCCAGCAGCGTCGCTGGGACAGGGCTCTATGGCTACACCTTC | CASSVAGTGLYGYTF
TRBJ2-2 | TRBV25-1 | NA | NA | TGTGCCAGCTGGTCCCGGGATACCGGGGAGCTGTTTTTT | CASWSRDTGELFF
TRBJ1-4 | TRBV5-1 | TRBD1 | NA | TGCGCCAGCAGCTCACAGGGGGTCGGGGAAAAACTGTTTTTT | CASSSQGVGEKLFF
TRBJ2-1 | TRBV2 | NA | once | TGTGCCAGCAATGCCGGGGTCTATGAGCAGTTCTTC | CASNAGVYEQFF
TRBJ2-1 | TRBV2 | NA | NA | TGTGCCAGCAAGGTAGCGGACCATACCAATGAGCAGTTCTTC | CASKVADHTNEQFF
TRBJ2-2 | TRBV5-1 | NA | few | TGCGCCAGCAGCTTGGGGCAGGGGCGAGGGGAGCTGTTTTTT | CASSLGQGRGELFF
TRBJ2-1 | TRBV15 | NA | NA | TGTGCCACCAGCAACAGGTTCCCCTACAATGAGCAGTTCTTC | CATSNRFPYNEQFF
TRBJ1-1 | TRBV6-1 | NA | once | TGTGCCAGCAGTGGAGCGGGGGGGCGCAGGGGGAACACTGAAGCTTTCTTT | CASSGAGGRRGNTEAFF
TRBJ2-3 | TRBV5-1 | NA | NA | TGCGCCAGCAGCCCGGGTTTGAGGGGGACCACCAAAACTAGCACAGATACGCAGTATTTT | CASSPGLRGTTKTSTDTQYF
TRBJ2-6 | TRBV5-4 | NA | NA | TGTGCCAGCAGCTTGGCAGGGTTCGGGGCCAACGTCCTGACTTTC | CASSLAGFGANVLTF
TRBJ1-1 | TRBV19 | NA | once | TGTGCCAGTAGCCCCGGACAAAACACTGAAGCTTTCTTT | CASSPGQNTEAFF
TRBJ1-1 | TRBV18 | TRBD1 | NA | TGTGCCAGCTCACCTTCACAGGGGGCTGAAGCTTTCTTT | CASSPSQGAEAFF
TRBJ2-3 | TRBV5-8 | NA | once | TGTGCCAGCAGCTTGGGCGGCAACTTGAGGGCAGATACGCAGTATTTT | CASSLGGNLRADTQYF
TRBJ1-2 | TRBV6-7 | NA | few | TGTGCCAGCAGTTACCAGGGTGAGGACTATGGCTACACCTTC | CASSYQGEDYGYTF
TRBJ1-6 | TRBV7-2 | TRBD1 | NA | TGTGCCAGCAGCTCCCGACAGGGGGGGTCACCCCTCCACTTT | CASSSRQGGSPLHF
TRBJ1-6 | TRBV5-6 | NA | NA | TGTGTCCAGGTCTTAGGACAAAATAATTCACCCCTCCACTTT | CVQVLGQNNSPLHF
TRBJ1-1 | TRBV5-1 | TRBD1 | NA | TGCGCCAGCAGCCAGGGGGCGGGGTACACTGAAGCTTTCTTT | CASSQGAGYTEAFF